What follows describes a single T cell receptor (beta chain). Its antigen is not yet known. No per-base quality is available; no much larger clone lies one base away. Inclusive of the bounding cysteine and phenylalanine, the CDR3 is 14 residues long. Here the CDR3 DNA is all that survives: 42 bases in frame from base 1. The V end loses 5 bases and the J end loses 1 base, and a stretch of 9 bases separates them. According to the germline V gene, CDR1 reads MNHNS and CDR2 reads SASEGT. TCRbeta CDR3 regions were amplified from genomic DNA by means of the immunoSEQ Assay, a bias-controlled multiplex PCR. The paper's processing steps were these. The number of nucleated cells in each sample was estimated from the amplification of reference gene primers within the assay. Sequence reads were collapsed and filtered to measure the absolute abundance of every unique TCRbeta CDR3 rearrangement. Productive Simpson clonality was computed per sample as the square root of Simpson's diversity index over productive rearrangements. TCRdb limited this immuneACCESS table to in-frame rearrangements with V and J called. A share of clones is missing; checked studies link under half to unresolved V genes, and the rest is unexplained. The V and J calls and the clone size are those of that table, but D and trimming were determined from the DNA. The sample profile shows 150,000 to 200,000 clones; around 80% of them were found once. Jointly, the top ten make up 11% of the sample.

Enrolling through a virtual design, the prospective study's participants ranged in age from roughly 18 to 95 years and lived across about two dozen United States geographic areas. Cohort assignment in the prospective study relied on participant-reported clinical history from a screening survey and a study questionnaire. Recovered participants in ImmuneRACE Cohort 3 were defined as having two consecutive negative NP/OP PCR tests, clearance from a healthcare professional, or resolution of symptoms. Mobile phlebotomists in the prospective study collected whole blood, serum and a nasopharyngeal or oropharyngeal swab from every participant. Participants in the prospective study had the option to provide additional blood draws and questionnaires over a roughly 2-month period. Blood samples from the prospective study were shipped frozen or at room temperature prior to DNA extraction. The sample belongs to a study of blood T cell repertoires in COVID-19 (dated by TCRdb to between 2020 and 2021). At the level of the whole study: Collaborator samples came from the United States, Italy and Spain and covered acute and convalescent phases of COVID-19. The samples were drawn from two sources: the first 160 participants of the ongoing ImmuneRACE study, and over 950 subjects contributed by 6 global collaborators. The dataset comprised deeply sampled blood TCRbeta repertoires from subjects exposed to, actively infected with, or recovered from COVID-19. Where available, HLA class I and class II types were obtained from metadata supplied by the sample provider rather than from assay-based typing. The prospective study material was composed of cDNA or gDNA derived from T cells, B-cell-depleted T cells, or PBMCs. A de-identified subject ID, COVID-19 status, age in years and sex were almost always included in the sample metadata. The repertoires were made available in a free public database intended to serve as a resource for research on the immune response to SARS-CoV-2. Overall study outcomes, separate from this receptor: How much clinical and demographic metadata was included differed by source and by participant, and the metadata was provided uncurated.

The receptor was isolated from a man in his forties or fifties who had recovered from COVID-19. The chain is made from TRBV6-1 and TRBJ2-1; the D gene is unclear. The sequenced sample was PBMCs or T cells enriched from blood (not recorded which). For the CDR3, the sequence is CASSYGGSYNEQFF. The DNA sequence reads TGTGCCAGCAGTTATGGCGGTTCCTACAATGAGCAGTTCTTC.